This T cell receptor beta chain originates from a study of Ad26.COV2.S vaccination and SARS-CoV-2 variants. The study, taken as a whole, reports: Participants given vaccine showed non-spike TCR breadth similar to that of placebo recipients. Placebo recipients had lower spike-specific TCR breadth than vaccine recipients.

Germline V gene data show CDR1 as LNHDA and CDR2 as SQIVND (reference sequence). There are 16 residues in the CDR3. The V gene end was trimmed by 3 bases and the J gene end by 5 bases; junction bases not matched to a gene: 11. About this clone itself: No antigen is known for it.

Assay used: immunoSEQ multiplex PCR; TCRdb lists only in-frame clones, some missing. The sample includes some 180,000 clones, roughly 87% of them seen just once. The V and J genes are TRBV19 and TRBJ2-3; 7 bases fit TRBD2. The source was peripheral blood, collected after recovery from COVID-19. The TCR was taken from a human donor who had recovered from COVID-19. Here the CDR3 reads CASSISGEAFGDTQYF. CDR3 sequence (DNA): TGTGCCAGTAGTATCAGCGGGGAAGCTTTTGGAGATACGCAGTATTTT.